What follows is one TCR beta chain and its context. Its antigen remains unidentified. This record belongs to a study of monozygotic twins with inflammatory bowel disease. Study-level results: It was in IBD patients that TCRbeta diversity (inverse Simpson) was lower than in healthy co-twins. Twins with IBD had fewer clonotypes in common with others than healthy twins, particularly during disease activity.

UMIs were attached via template switching, each with a 6-nucleotide sample barcode. TCRdb re-analyzed the 5' RACE reads; it lists each CDR3 protein once, without DNA. The sample table sets out roughly 160,000 distinct CDR3 sequences. The source material was blood. The TCR comes from a human donor with ulcerative colitis or Crohn's disease, or a healthy co-twin of an affected twin (not recorded which).

This chain's CDR3 is CASSPPRVGGTGELFF. This chain joins TRBV7-8 and TRBJ2-2; the D call from TCRdb, TRBD1, cannot be confirmed without DNA. CDR1 and CDR2 (germline): SGHVS, FQNEAQ. The CDR3 totals 16 residues.